Below, 24 T cell receptor beta chains from the same sample are listed, as sequenced in a study of blood T cells in healthy people across ages. Alongside a J-beta primer mix, a sample-barcoded 5' primer served in a second PCR lasting about 7 to 12 cycles. TCRdb re-called the 5' RACE reads through MiXCR, storing one row per CDR3 protein. Found here are around 870,000 distinct CDR3 sequences, 29% of them singletons; the top ten hold around 15%. Sample: blood. These receptors originate from a woman older than 75 in good health.

A few counts support this clonotype. The genes are TRBV6-5 and TRBJ2-1; D ambiguous. Trimming took 4 bases from V and 0 from J, leaving 13 bases between them. This CDR3 has 16 residues. CDR1 and CDR2 (germline): MNHEY, SVGAGI. CDR3 DNA: TGTGCCAGCAGTTGGTTCTCGCGGAGCTCCTACAATGAGCAGTTCTTC. Translating it yields CASSWFSRSSYNEQFF.

This clonotype was seen a few times. The chain is built from TRBV6-2 or TRBV6-3 and TRBJ2-3; TRBD2 aligns across 11 bases. This CDR3 comprises 18 residues. Per germline, CDR1 MNHEY and CDR2 SVGEGT. V gave up 2 bases and J gave up 2 bases; unmatched junction bases: 9. The CDR3: CASSYPRLAGKFTDTQYF. The CDR3 DNA reads as TGTGCCAGCAGTTACCCGCGACTAGCGGGGAAATTCACAGATACGCAGTATTTT.

Concerning this clonotype itself: A read error may explain this, as a much larger clone is one base away. The rearrangement links TRBV12-3 or TRBV12-4 to TRBJ2-4; D possibly corresponds to TRBD2 (5 bases). This CDR3 contains 15 residues. The CDR3 sequence is CASSSGSGAKTIQYF. The CDR3 region has the DNA TGTGCCAGCAGTTCGGGGAGCGGAGCCAAAACCATTCAGTACTTC.

This clonotype was seen just once. J is TRBJ2-1 and V is TRBV15, with TRBD1 matching 7 bases. V lost 3 bases, J lost 6 bases, and 5 bases stayed unmatched. The length of the CDR3 is 14 residues. In germline, CDR1 is LNHNV, CDR2 YYDKDF (reference sequence). The CDR3 DNA is TGTGCCACCAGCAGTGAACAGGGGATCAATGAGCAGTTCTTC. This gives the protein CATSSEQGINEQFF.

Concerning this clonotype: A read error may produce the germline difference seen at one junction end. The CDR3 coding sequence is TGTGCCAACAGTTCCGGCCGGGCCTCCTACAATGAGCAGTACTTC. Protein: CANSSGRASYNEQYF. The chain is built from TRBV12-3 or TRBV12-4 and TRBJ2-7; unclear D gene. The CDR3 contains 15 residues.

This clonotype showed up just a few times. The genes are TRBV29-1 and TRBJ2-4; a possible D gene is TRBD1 (6 bases). The J call is uncertain, as TRBJ2-7 better fits the DNA end. Germline-derived CDR1 and CDR2 are SQVTM and ANQGSEA. CDR3 length equals 13 residues. Written as DNA, the CDR3 is TGCAGCGTACGGACAGTCCTAACTTACGAGCAGTACTTC. It codes for CSVRTVLTYEQYF.

The V gene is TRBV27, the J gene TRBJ1-1; no clear D. The CDR3 length is 15 residues. Trimming removed 2 bases from V and 4 bases from J, with 14 bases in between. Looked up from germline, CDR1 is MNHEY and CDR2 is SMNVEV (reference sequence). This CDR3 reads CASSLKSRGITEAFF. The DNA of the CDR3 is TGTGCCAGCAGTTTAAAGTCTCGGGGAATCACTGAAGCTTTCTTT.

This clonotype turned up a few times. The chain recombines TRBV28 with TRBJ2-1; 7 positions match TRBD1. Germline-derived CDR1 and CDR2 are MDHEN and SYDVKM. This CDR3 comprises 17 residues. The trim removed 5 bases at V and 2 bases at J, leaving 12 bases unmatched. The CDR3 loop reads CASSGLFNRGAYNEQFF. The CDR3 DNA follows: TGTGCCAGCAGTGGCCTCTTTAACAGGGGAGCCTACAATGAGCAGTTCTTC. The whole variable domain, filled in from reference TRBV28 and TRBJ2-1, reads DVKVTQSSRYLVKRTGEKVFLECVQDMDHENMFWYRQDPGLGLRLIYFSYDVKMKEKGDIPEGYSVSREKKERFSLILESASTNQTSMYLCASSGLFNRGAYNEQFFGPGTRLTVL.

The chain links TRBV30 to TRBJ2-2, with 9 bases lining up with TRBD1. V gave up 4 bases and J gave up 1 base; unmatched junction bases: 7. Germline CDR1 GTSNPN, CDR2 SVGIG (reference sequence). CDR3 size: 16 residues. CDR3 coding DNA: TGTGCCTGGACGCGGACAGGGGCCCTGAACACCGGGGAGCTGTTTTTT. This encodes CAWTRTGALNTGELFF.

This clonotype was detected ten times or more. The rearrangement uses TRBV5-1 and TRBJ2-5; TRBD1 agrees at 9 bases. The V and J ends lost 4 bases and 4 bases, in that order; junction bases with no gene match: 8. The germline V gene encodes CDR1 SGHRS and CDR2 YFSETQ. The CDR3 sequence is 15 residues long. In DNA, the CDR3 is TGCGCCAGCAGCCGTGGGACAGGGCAGCGAGAGACCCAGTACTTC. Translating it yields CASSRGTGQRETQYF.

The chain employs TRBV12-3 or TRBV12-4 and TRBJ2-2; TRBD2 might be the D (6 bases). V was trimmed by 5 bases and J by 2 bases, leaving 15 bases between them. CDR3 length: 16 residues. The DNA of the CDR3 is TGTGCCAGCAGTATCGACGGGACTTACAACACCGGGGAGCTGTTTTTT. Translating gives CASSIDGTYNTGELFF.

J is TRBJ2-5 and V is TRBV29-1; 8 bases fit TRBD2. The J call may be in error: the DNA end matches TRBJ2-1 better. This CDR3 is 14 amino acids long. The germline V gene encodes CDR1 SQVTM and CDR2 ANQGSEA. The CDR3 DNA follows: TGCAGCGTTGGAGGGACTAGATGGCGAGAGACCCAGTTCTTC. Translating it yields CSVGGTRWRETQFF.

The chain combines TRBV7-2 with TRBJ1-4; TRBD1 aligns across 10 bases. The CDR3 is 14 residues long. Germline CDR1 is SGHTA and CDR2 is FQGNSA. Unmatched junction bases numbered 4, after V lost 6 bases and J lost 6 bases. The CDR3 sequence is CASRTGTGDEKLFF. In nucleotides, the CDR3 is TGTGCCAGCAGAACCGGGACAGGGGATGAAAAACTGTTTTTT.

This clonotype has at least ten counts. The rearrangement uses TRBV29-1 and TRBJ1-2; 7 bases map to TRBD1. Germline CDR1 and CDR2: SQVTM and ANQGSEA. V dropped 7 bases and J dropped 8; count of bases not matched to a gene: 10. The CDR3 is made up of 12 amino acids. DNA of the CDR3: TGCAGCGACCGAGAGGGGGCTCGGGGCTACACCTTC. Amino acids: CSDREGARGYTF.

At least ten counts were recorded for this clonotype. An end of the junction differs from the germline gene, which may be a read error. CDR3 loop: CASSLWVQETQYF. As DNA, the CDR3 is TGCGCCAGCAGCTTGTGGGTCCAAGAGACCCAGTACTTC. This sequence joins TRBV7-2 and TRBJ2-5; D is undetermined. The CDR3 contains 13 residues. Germline V gene sequence: CDR1 SGHTA, CDR2 FQGNSA. Supplemented by reference TRBV7-2 and TRBJ2-5, the full variable domain reads GAGVSQSPSNKVTEKGKDVELRCDPISGHTALYWYRQSLGQGLEFLIYFQGNSAPDKSGLPSDRFSAERTGGSVSTLTIQRTQQEDSAVYLCASSLWVQETQYFGPGTRLLVL.

This clonotype was seen a few times. A much larger clone differs by one base, so this may be a read error. This chain uses TRBV15 with TRBJ2-1; D uncertain. The assigned J gene may be wrong: the sequence end matches TRBJ2-7 better. The CDR3 extends over 12 amino acids. CDR1 is LNHNV and CDR2 is YYDKDF in the germline V gene (reference sequence). CDR3 in amino acids: CATSRVYNEQYF. CDR3 coding DNA: TGTGCCACCAGCAGGGTCTACAATGAGCAGTACTTC.

There are many counts of this clonotype. The rearrangement uses TRBV7-2 and TRBJ2-7, with TRBD2 identical over 10 bases. Per germline, CDR1 SGHTA and CDR2 FQGNSA. With 0 bases clipped from V and 0 bases from J, the junction kept 2 bases outside the gene matches. The CDR3 contains 16 residues. The CDR3 is CASSLAASGGSYEQYF. As DNA, the CDR3 is TGTGCCAGCAGCTTAGCGGCTAGCGGGGGCTCCTACGAGCAGTACTTC.

This clonotype has ten or more counts. The genes are TRBV5-1 and TRBJ2-5; D possibly uses TRBD1 or TRBD2 (5 bases each). The CDR3 extends over 14 amino acids. Germline V lookup: CDR1 SGHRS, CDR2 YFSETQ. The germline V and J ends were trimmed by 2 bases and 5 bases, with 13 bases remaining between them. The CDR3 DNA follows: TGCGCCAGCAGCTTTGAGGGGCGTGGGGAGACCCAGTACTTC. As protein: CASSFEGRGETQYF.

This clonotype was observed at least ten times. V gene TRBV5-1 combines with J gene TRBJ1-2; perhaps TRBD1 as D (5 bases). Germline V CDR1 and CDR2: SGHRS, YFSETQ. The CDR3 is 13 residues long. V was clipped by 5 bases and J by 6 bases, with 14 bases between them. The CDR3 bases are TGCGCCAGCAGTCTTGGGGCGAGGGATGGCTACACCTTC. Translating it yields CASSLGARDGYTF.

This sequence joins TRBV29-1 and TRBJ2-1; 10 bases align to TRBD2. This CDR3 region has 15 residues. Germline V gives CDR1 SQVTM, CDR2 ANQGSEA. V dropped 4 bases and J dropped 8; count of bases not matched to a gene: 11. The CDR3 bases are TGCAGCGTTGTTTATTCTAGCGGGAGTGTCTATGAGCAGTTCTTC. The encoded protein is CSVVYSSGSVYEQFF.

This chain joins TRBV9 and TRBJ2-2; no clear D. The CDR3 is 14 residues long. Germline V gene data show CDR1 as SGDLS and CDR2 as YYNGEE. V was cut by 7 bases and J by 1 base, with 11 bases left in between. CDR3 in amino acids: CASANLQNTGELFF. The CDR3 DNA reads as TGTGCCAGCGCCAATCTACAGAACACCGGGGAGCTGTTTTTT. The full variable domain, with the rest looked up from reference TRBV9 and TRBJ2-2, is DSGVTQTPKHLITATGQRVTLRCSPRSGDLSVYWYQQSLDQGLQFLIQYYNGEERAKGNILERFSAQQFPDLHSELNLSSLELGDSALYFCASANLQNTGELFFGEGSRLTVL.

This clonotype appeared many times. This chain joins TRBV21-1 and TRBJ2-3; the D call in the table, TRBD1, was not verified against the DNA. TRBV21-1 is reported as a pseudogene. The CDR3 totals 15 residues. The CDR3 region has the DNA TGTGCCAACCAGACAGGGAGGGTGAGCACAGATACGCAGTATTTT. Protein: CANQTGRVSTDTQYF.

In its sample, this clonotype was seen a few times. V is TRBV7-2 and J is TRBJ2-4; D tentatively fits TRBD1 or TRBD2 (7 bases each). V was cut by 5 bases and J by 0 bases, with 26 bases left in between. The CDR3 loop spans 20 amino acids. The V gene's germline CDR1 is SGHTA and CDR2 FQGNSA. Here the CDR3 reads CASSGGVWGQTVLAKNIQYF. The CDR3 DNA reads TGTGCCAGCAGCGGGGGGGTCTGGGGACAGACAGTATTAGCCAAAAACATTCAGTACTTC.

This clonotype was recorded many times. The V gene is TRBV10-3, the J gene TRBJ2-7; 10 nucleotides agree with TRBD2. The CDR3 has 14 residues. The V gene end was trimmed by 3 bases and the J gene end by 6 bases; junction bases not matched to a gene: 5. Germline V gene data show CDR1 as ENHRY and CDR2 as SYGVKD. The CDR3 loop reads CAISDLAGVLEQYF. The CDR3 nucleotides are TGTGCCATCAGTGATCTAGCGGGAGTCCTCGAGCAGTACTTC.